Included here is one T cell receptor (beta chain) sequence, with context. No antigen is known for it. Repertoires were generated with immunoSEQ multiplex PCR, while TCRdb's copy carries only in-frame clones and drops some. The table shows tens of thousands of clones, with over 70% occurring only once. The CDR3 extends over 16 amino acids. The germline V gene encodes CDR1 GTSNPN and CDR2 SVGIG (reference sequence). Trimming left V 2 bases short and J 6 bases short, with 20 bases between. The sample belongs to a study of PD-1 blockade in classical Hodgkin lymphoma. Study-level information: Once every 2 weeks, patients received intravenous nivolumab at 3 mg/kg. General observations from the study: Reports indicated that newly diagnosed patients had lower baseline TCR diversity than healthy donors did. Patients who initiated nivolumab within 1 year of ASCT were excluded.

Each patient relapsed following autologous stem cell transplantation, and prior brentuximab vedotin exposure differed. Complete response, partial response or progressive disease was each patient's best response. This material consisted of peripheral blood mononuclear cells (PBMCs), taken before the second cycle of nivolumab. The chain combines TRBV30 with TRBJ2-1; possibly TRBD2 for D (5 bases). The TCR comes from a human donor with classical Hodgkin lymphoma. CDR3 coding DNA: TGTGCCTGGAGTACCCCATACGGGGTGAGTCGCAATGAGCAGTTCTTC. Translation: CAWSTPYGVSRNEQFF.